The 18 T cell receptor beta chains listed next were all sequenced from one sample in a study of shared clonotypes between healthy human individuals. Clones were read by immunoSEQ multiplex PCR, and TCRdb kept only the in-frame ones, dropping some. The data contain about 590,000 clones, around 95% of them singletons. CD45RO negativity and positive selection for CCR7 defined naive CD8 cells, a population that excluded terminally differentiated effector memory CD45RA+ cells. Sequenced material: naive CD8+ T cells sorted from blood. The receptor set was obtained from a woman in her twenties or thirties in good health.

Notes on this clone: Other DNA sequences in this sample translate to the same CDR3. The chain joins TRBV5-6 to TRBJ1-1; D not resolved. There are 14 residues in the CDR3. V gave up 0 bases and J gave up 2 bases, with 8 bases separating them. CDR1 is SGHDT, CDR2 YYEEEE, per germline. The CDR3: CASSLAGGNTEAFF. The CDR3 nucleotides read TGTGCCAGCAGCTTGGCCGGCGGTAACACTGAAGCTTTCTTT.

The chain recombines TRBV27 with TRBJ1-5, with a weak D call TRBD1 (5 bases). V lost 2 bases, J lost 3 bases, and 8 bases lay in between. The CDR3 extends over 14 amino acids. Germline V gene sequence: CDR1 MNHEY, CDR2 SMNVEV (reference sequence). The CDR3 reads CASSLQGDNQPQHF. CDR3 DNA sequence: TGTGCCAGCAGTTTACAGGGAGACAATCAGCCCCAGCATTTT.

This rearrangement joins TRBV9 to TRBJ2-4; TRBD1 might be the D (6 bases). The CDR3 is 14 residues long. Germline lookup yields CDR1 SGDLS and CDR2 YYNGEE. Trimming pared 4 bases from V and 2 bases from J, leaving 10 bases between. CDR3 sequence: CASSSGTTKNIQYF. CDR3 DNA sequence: TGTGCCAGCAGCTCCGGGACAACCAAAAACATTCAGTACTTC.

The chain's CDR3 is CASSVGTSGGNEQFF. The CDR3 DNA is TGTGCCAGCAGCGTTGGGACTAGCGGGGGGAATGAGCAGTTCTTC. The rearrangement joins TRBV27 to TRBJ2-1, with 15 positions matching TRBD2. This CDR3 is built from 15 residues. Per germline, CDR1 MNHEY and CDR2 SMNVEV (reference sequence). Trimming at V came to 6 bases and at J to 7 bases, leaving 4 bases not matched to a gene.

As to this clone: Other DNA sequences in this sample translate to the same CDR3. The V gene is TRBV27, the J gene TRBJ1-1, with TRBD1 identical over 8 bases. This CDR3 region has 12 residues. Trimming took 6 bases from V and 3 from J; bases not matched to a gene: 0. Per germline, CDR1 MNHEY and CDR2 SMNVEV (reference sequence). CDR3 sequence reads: CASRTGDTEAFF. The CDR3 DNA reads TGTGCCAGCAGGACAGGGGACACTGAAGCTTTCTTT.

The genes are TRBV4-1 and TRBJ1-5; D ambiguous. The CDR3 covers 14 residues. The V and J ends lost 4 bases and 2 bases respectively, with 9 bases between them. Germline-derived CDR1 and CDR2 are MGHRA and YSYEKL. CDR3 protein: CASSPRGGNQPQHF. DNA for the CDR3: TGCGCCAGCAGCCCTCGAGGCGGCAATCAGCCCCAGCATTTT.

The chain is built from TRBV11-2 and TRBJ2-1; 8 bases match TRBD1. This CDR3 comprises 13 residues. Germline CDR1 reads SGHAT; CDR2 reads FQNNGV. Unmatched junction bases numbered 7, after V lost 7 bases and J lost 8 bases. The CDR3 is CASNTGGGDEQFF. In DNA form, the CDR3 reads TGTGCCAGCAATACAGGGGGAGGCGATGAGCAGTTCTTC.

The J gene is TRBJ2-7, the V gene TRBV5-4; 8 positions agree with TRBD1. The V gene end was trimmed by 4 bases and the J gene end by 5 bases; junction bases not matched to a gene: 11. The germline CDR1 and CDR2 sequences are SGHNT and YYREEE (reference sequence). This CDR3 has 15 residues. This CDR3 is CASSDPDRGLHEQYF. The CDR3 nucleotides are TGTGCCAGCAGCGATCCCGACAGGGGTCTTCACGAGCAGTACTTC.

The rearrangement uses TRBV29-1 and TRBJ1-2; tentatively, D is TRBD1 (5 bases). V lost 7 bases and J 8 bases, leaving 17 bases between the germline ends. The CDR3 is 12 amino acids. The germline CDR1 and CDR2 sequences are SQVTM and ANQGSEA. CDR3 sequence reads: CSGYLGGSGYTF. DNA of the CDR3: TGCAGCGGCTATCTGGGGGGGTCGGGCTACACCTTC. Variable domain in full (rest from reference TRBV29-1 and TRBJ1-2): SAVISQKPSRDICQRGTSLTIQCQVDSQVTMMFWYRQQPGQSLTLIATANQGSEATYESGFVIDKFPISRPNLTFSTLTVSNMSPEDSSIYLCSGYLGGSGYTFGSGTRLTVV.

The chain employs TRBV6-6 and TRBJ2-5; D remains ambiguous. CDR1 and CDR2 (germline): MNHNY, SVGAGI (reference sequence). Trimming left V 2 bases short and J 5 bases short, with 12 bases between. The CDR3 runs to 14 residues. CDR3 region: CASSYHRKGETQYF. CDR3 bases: TGTGCCAGCAGTTACCACCGCAAAGGGGAGACCCAGTACTTC.

CDR3 bases: TGTGCCAGCAGCCCTCCAGACAGGGGATCGGGTGAAGCTTTCTTT. It is translated as CASSPPDRGSGEAFF. The gene calls are TRBV4-2 and TRBJ1-1; 8 nucleotides agree with TRBD1. After removal of 4 bases from V and 7 bases from J, the junction contained 11 bases not matched to a gene. Germline V gene data show CDR1 as LGHNA and CDR2 as YNFKEQ. There are 15 residues in the CDR3.

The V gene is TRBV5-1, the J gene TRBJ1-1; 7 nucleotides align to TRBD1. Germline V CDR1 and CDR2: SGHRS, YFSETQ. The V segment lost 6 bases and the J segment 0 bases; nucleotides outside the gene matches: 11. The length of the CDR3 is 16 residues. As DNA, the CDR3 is TGCGCCAGCACTCCCGGACAGGCCATTATGAACACTGAAGCTTTCTTT. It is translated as CASTPGQAIMNTEAFF.

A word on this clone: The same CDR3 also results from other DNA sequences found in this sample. CDR3 sequence reads: CASSLFGGPYEQYF. CDR3 DNA: TGTGCCAGCAGTTTATTTGGCGGCCCCTACGAGCAGTACTTC. The chain combines TRBV27 with TRBJ2-7; no definite D call. The germline V gene has CDR1 MNHEY and CDR2 SMNVEV (reference sequence). This CDR3 contains 14 residues. Between the trimmed V and J ends, which lost 1 base and 2 bases, there was a span of 9 bases.

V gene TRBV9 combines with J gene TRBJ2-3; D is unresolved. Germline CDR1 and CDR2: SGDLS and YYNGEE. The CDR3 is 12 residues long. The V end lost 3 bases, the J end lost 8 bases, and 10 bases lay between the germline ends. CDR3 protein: CASSAGIGTQYF. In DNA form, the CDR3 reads TGTGCCAGCAGCGCAGGTATAGGTACGCAGTATTTT.

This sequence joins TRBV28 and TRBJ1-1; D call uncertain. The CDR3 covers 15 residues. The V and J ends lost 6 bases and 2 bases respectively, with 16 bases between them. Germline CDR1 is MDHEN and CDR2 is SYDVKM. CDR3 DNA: TGTGCCAGCAGCCCTCAATTGGTTCCAAACACTGAAGCTTTCTTT. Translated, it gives CASSPQLVPNTEAFF. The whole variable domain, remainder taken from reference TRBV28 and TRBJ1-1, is DVKVTQSSRYLVKRTGEKVFLECVQDMDHENMFWYRQDPGLGLRLIYFSYDVKMKEKGDIPEGYSVSREKKERFSLILESASTNQTSMYLCASSPQLVPNTEAFFGQGTRLTVV.

DNA for the CDR3: TGTGCCAGCAGCTTAGAGTCCAGGACCCCGGCCAATGAGCAGTTCTTC. Translation: CASSLESRTPANEQFF. V and J are TRBV7-8 and TRBJ2-1; D is uncertain. CDR1 is SGHVS and CDR2 is FQNEAQ in the germline V gene. V lost 1 base and J 6 bases, leaving 16 bases between the germline ends. This CDR3 spans 16 amino acids.

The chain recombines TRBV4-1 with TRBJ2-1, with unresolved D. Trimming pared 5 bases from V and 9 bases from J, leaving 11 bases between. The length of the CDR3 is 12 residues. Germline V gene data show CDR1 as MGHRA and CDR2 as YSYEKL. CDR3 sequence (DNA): TGCGCCAGCAGCTTTAGGGCCCGTGAGCAGTTCTTC. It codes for CASSFRAREQFF.

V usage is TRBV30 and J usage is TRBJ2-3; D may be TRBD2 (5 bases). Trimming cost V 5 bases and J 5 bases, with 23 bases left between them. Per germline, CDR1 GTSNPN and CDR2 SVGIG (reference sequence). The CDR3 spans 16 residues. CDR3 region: CAWDGPAAPGGDTQYF. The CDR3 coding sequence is TGTGCCTGGGATGGACCGGCGGCACCCGGAGGAGATACGCAGTATTTT.